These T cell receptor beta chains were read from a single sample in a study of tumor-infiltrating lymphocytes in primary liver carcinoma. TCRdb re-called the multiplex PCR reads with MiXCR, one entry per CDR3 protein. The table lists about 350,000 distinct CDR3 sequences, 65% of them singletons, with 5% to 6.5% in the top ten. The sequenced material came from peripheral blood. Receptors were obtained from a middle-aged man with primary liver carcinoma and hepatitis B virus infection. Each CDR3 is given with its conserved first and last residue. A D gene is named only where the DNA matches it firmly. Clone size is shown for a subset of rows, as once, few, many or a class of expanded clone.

CDR3nt: TGTGCCAGCAGCCCCTTGACTAGCGGGACTGGAGAGCAGTACTTC; CDR3aa: CASSPLTSGTGEQYF; j_gene: TRBJ2-7; d_gene: TRBD2; v_gene: TRBV5-4; abundance: .
CDR3nt: TGTGCCTCGAGTGTATTTCGTTCCACTGAAGCTTTCTTT; CDR3aa: CASSVFRSTEAFF; j_gene: TRBJ1-1; d_gene: .; v_gene: TRBV30; abundance: .
CDR3nt: TGTTCCAGCAGCCCTACCAGGGGATCTGAGCAGTACTTC; CDR3aa: CSSSPTRGSEQYF; j_gene: TRBJ2-7; d_gene: .; v_gene: TRBV11-3; abundance: .
CDR3nt: TGTGCCATCAGTGCCCGGGCTAGCCCCACAGATACGCAGTATTTT; CDR3aa: CAISARASPTDTQYF; j_gene: TRBJ2-3; d_gene: .; v_gene: TRBV10-3; abundance: few
CDR3nt: TGTGCCAGCATCTGGGGGGACAGGGGTGTGACTGAAGCTCTCTTT; CDR3aa: CASIWGDRGVTEALF; j_gene: TRBJ1-1; d_gene: TRBD1; v_gene: TRBV11-2; abundance: .
CDR3nt: TGTGCCAGCAGCTTAGCCCCCGGGGGCTACAATGAGCAGTTCTTC; CDR3aa: CASSLAPGGYNEQFF; j_gene: TRBJ2-1; d_gene: .; v_gene: TRBV5-1; abundance: many
CDR3nt: TGTGCCAGCAGCCAAGTTGGTGAGCGGGAGGACCCCAATGAGCAGTTCTTC; CDR3aa: CASSQVGEREDPNEQFF; j_gene: TRBJ2-1; d_gene: TRBD2; v_gene: TRBV14; abundance: .
CDR3nt: TGTGCCAGCAGTTTAGTAGCGGAGAACAATGAGCAGTTCTTC; CDR3aa: CASSLVAENNEQFF; j_gene: TRBJ2-1; d_gene: .; v_gene: TRBV12-3/TRBV12-4; abundance: many
CDR3nt: TGTGCCAGCAGCTTAGAGGCGGGAGGCCAAGAGACCCAGTACTTC; CDR3aa: CASSLEAGGQETQYF; j_gene: TRBJ2-5; d_gene: TRBD2; v_gene: TRBV13; abundance: many
CDR3nt: TGTGTCAGCAGCTCCTCCGTAGAGCCCTACGAGCAGTACTTC; CDR3aa: CVSSSSVEPYEQYF; j_gene: TRBJ2-7; d_gene: .; v_gene: TRBV11-2; abundance: .
CDR3nt: TGTGCCAGCAGCTTGGGGCGACACGACGCGGGGGGCTACACCTTC; CDR3aa: CASSLGRHDAGGYTF; j_gene: TRBJ1-2; d_gene: .; v_gene: TRBV11-2; abundance: .
CDR3nt: TGTGCCAGCAGTTACTCATCTCGGCGGATTGTTAATCAGCCCCTCCATTTT; CDR3aa: CASSYSSRRIVNQPLHF; j_gene: TRBJ1-5; d_gene: .; v_gene: TRBV6-2/TRBV6-3; abundance: once
CDR3nt: TGTGCTAGTGGTTTGGGCACCGGGGGGACCCAGTACTTC; CDR3aa: CASGLGTGGTQYF; j_gene: TRBJ2-5; d_gene: .; v_gene: TRBV12-5; abundance: many
CDR3nt: TGTGCCAGCAGTCGACAGACCTCGTATGGCTACACCTTC; CDR3aa: CASSRQTSYGYTF; j_gene: TRBJ1-2; d_gene: .; v_gene: TRBV28; abundance: few
CDR3nt: TGTGCCACCCGGGCTGGGGAGCTGTTTTTT; CDR3aa: CATRAGELFF; j_gene: TRBJ2-2; d_gene: .; v_gene: TRBV6-6; abundance: .
CDR3nt: TGTGCCAGCAGTGCCACTAGAATCGTGAGCAATGAGCAGTTCTTC; CDR3aa: CASSATRIVSNEQFF; j_gene: TRBJ2-1; d_gene: .; v_gene: TRBV28; abundance: .
CDR3nt: TGCGCCAGCAATGAGTTGCTGGATGAGCAGTTCTTC; CDR3aa: CASNELLDEQFF; j_gene: TRBJ2-1; d_gene: .; v_gene: TRBV10-2; abundance: .
CDR3nt: TGCGCCAGCAGCTTGGCGGGGGAGGCAGAGACCCAGTACTTC; CDR3aa: CASSLAGEAETQYF; j_gene: TRBJ2-5; d_gene: .; v_gene: TRBV5-1; abundance: .
CDR3nt: TGTGCCAGCAGCTACAGGGGAAGGGGCACAGATACGAAGTATTTT; CDR3aa: CASSYRGRGTDTKYF; j_gene: TRBJ2-3; d_gene: TRBD1; v_gene: TRBV13; abundance: .
CDR3nt: TGTGCCAGCACCTTCAACAAGGACACTGAAGCTTTCTTT; CDR3aa: CASTFNKDTEAFF; j_gene: TRBJ1-1; d_gene: .; v_gene: TRBV11-2; abundance: .
CDR3nt: TGTGCCAGCAGCTTAGCGAGAGGGTCCTACAATGAGCAGTTCTTC; CDR3aa: CASSLARGSYNEQFF; j_gene: TRBJ2-1; d_gene: .; v_gene: TRBV7-2; abundance: few
CDR3nt: TGTGCCAGCAGTCCCAAGGGGTTCCTTAACTATGGCTACACCTTC; CDR3aa: CASSPKGFLNYGYTF; j_gene: TRBJ1-2; d_gene: .; v_gene: TRBV6-5; abundance: many
CDR3nt: TGTGCCAGCAGCCCCCAGACCGGGAACTACGAGCAGTACTTC; CDR3aa: CASSPQTGNYEQYF; j_gene: TRBJ2-7; d_gene: .; v_gene: TRBV11-2; abundance: .
CDR3nt: TGTGCCAGCAGCTCTCGGACAGGCTGGCAAGAGACCCAGTACTTC; CDR3aa: CASSSRTGWQETQYF; j_gene: TRBJ2-5; d_gene: TRBD1; v_gene: TRBV11-2; abundance: .
CDR3nt: TGTGCCAACAGTGAACCAGGGGGCAACTATGGCTACACCTTC; CDR3aa: CANSEPGGNYGYTF; j_gene: TRBJ1-2; d_gene: TRBD1; v_gene: TRBV6-1; abundance: .
CDR3nt: TGTGCCAGCAGGACAGCCTACGAGCAGTACTTC; CDR3aa: CASRTAYEQYF; j_gene: TRBJ2-7; d_gene: .; v_gene: TRBV2; abundance: .
CDR3nt: TGTGCCAGCAGCACCAGGTTATGGGGACAGCCCCAGCATTTT; CDR3aa: CASSTRLWGQPQHF; j_gene: TRBJ1-5; d_gene: .; v_gene: TRBV2; abundance: .